This T cell receptor (beta chain) was observed in a study of blood T cell repertoires in COVID-19. Study context: Whether acute or convalescent, the COVID-19 samples came from the United States, Italy and Spain. PBMCs, B-cell-depleted T cells, or T cells were the source of the cDNA or gDNA that made up the material.

This CDR3 has 16 residues. The J segment lost 1 base and the V segment lost 6 bases, leaving 7 bases of the junction unmatched. CDR1 is LNHDA and CDR2 is SQIVND in the germline V gene (reference sequence). Authors' methods: Amplification from reference gene primers served as the basis for estimated nucleated cell counts. The repertoire was sequenced with immunoSEQ multiplex PCR; TCRdb's copy has only in-frame clones and lacks some. The V and J calls and clone size come from that table; D and trimming were worked out from the DNA. The sample lists nearly 350,000 clones, roughly 89% occurring once. What was sequenced was peripheral blood. The TCR sequence derives from a woman between 18 and 30 years old who had recovered from COVID-19. The J gene is TRBJ1-1, the V gene TRBV19; 11 nucleotides match TRBD1. CDR3 loop: CASSVRDRGRNTEAFF. As DNA, the CDR3 is TGTGCCAGTAGCGTTCGGGACAGGGGGAGGAACACTGAAGCTTTCTTT.